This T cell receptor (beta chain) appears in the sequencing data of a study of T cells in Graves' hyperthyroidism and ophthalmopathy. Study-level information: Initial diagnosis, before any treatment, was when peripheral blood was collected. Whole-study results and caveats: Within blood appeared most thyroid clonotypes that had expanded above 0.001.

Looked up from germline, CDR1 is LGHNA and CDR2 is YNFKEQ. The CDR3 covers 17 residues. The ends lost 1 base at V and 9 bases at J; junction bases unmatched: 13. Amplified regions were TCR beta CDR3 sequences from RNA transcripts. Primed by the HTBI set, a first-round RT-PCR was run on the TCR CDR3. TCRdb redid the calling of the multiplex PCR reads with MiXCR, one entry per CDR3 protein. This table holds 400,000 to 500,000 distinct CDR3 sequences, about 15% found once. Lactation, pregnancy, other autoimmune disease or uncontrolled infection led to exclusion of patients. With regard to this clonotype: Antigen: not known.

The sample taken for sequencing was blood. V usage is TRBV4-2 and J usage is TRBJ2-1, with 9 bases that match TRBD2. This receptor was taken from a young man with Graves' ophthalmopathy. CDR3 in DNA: TGTGCCAGCAGCCAAGTCGTGGCGGGGGGGCCAAGTGGTGAGCAGTTCTTC. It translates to CASSQVVAGGPSGEQFF.